This TCR beta chain came from a study of shared T cell receptors in the human thymus. Measured with immunoSEQ multiplex PCR; TCRdb has only the in-frame clones, and not every one. Of 500,000 to 750,000 clones in the sample, approximately 90% were seen once. Germline V gives CDR1 SGHAT, CDR2 FQNNGV. The CDR3 contains 15 residues. Deletions cut 1 base from V and 5 bases from J, with 14 bases between. These same data were also listed under a study on human thymus T cells. As that report states: Those donating were healthy Finnish infants in corrective surgery for congenital heart defects. Thymic material originated from resections removed in the course of corrective heart surgery. Both thymic and peripheral blood repertoires showed apparently biased V and J usage. Related studies noted strongly shared thymic repertoires across unrelated people.

The material sequenced was thymocytes. The receptor comes from a boy under two years old with a congenital heart defect. The gene calls are TRBV11-2 and TRBJ1-2; D possibly corresponds to TRBD1 (6 bases). CDR3 in DNA: TGTGCCAGCAGCTTAGCGGGGGGCGCTTGGTATGGCTACACCTTC. Its translation: CASSLAGGAWYGYTF.